The 29 T cell receptor beta chains below come from one sample, sequenced in a study of OX40 agonist ivuxolimab in advanced cancers. Some clones are missing from TCRdb's copy, which holds only in-frame ones; the method was immunoSEQ multiplex PCR. Of approximately 50,000 clones listed, approximately 80% were seen once; the top ten hold about 3.9%. This specimen consisted of CD4+ or CD8+ T cells sorted from blood, obtained in a trial of the OX40 agonist ivuxolimab. The receptors shown here come from an adult with an advanced solid tumor such as melanoma, head and neck, liver or kidney cancer.

The gene calls are TRBV27 and TRBJ1-4, with D maybe TRBD1 (6 bases). The germline CDR1 and CDR2 sequences are MNHEY and SMNVEV (reference sequence). CDR3 length: 17 amino acids. Between the trimmed V and J ends, which lost 2 bases and 7 bases, there was a span of 20 bases. The CDR3 here is CASSLKDLRGRGEKLFF. The CDR3 DNA reads TGTGCCAGCAGTTTAAAAGATCTGCGGGGGCGCGGTGAAAAACTGTTTTTT. Drawing the rest from reference TRBV27 and TRBJ1-4, the complete variable domain is EAQVTQNPRYLITVTGKKLTVTCSQNMNHEYMSWYRQDPGLGLRQIYYSMNVEVTDKGDVPEGYKVSRKEKRNFPLILESPSPNQTSLYFCASSLKDLRGRGEKLFFGSGTQLSVL.

This clone turned up a few times. This chain uses TRBV21-1 with TRBJ1-1; the D call of TRBD1 is as the table states it, not checked on the DNA. TRBV21-1 has pseudogene status. CDR3 length equals 18 residues. The CDR3 DNA is TGTGCCAGCAGCTCCTGGGTCTTCAAAAGGGGTTGGAGCACTGAAGCTTTCTTT. Translating it yields CASSSWVFKRGWSTEAFF.

This clone was counted once. The V and J genes are TRBV27 and TRBJ2-1; 7 nucleotides align to TRBD2. J lost 2 bases, V lost 8 bases, and 6 bases had no gene match. The germline V gene has CDR1 MNHEY and CDR2 SMNVEV (reference sequence). The CDR3 length is 14 residues. The CDR3, as DNA: TGTGCCAGCTGCCTCGGACTAGCCTACAATGAGCAGTTCTTC. Translated, it gives CASCLGLAYNEQFF.

This clone came up a few times. The V and J genes are TRBV7-3 and TRBJ2-3, with a tentative D call TRBD1 (6 bases). The V end lost 4 bases, the J end lost 1 base, and 18 bases lay between the germline ends. Germline V gene data show CDR1 as SGHTA and CDR2 as FQGTGA. The CDR3 runs to 17 residues. CDR3 bases: TGTGCCAGCAGCTCGAAGGGGACAACTAGAGGCACAGATACGCAGTATTTT. This codes for CASSSKGTTRGTDTQYF.

The V call is TRBV10-3, the J call TRBJ2-2, with D tentatively TRBD1 or TRBD2 (5 bases each). Trimming left V 3 bases short and J 5 bases short, with 10 bases between. The CDR3 runs 14 residues. CDR1 is ENHRY and CDR2 is SYGVKD in the germline V gene. For the CDR3, the DNA is TGTGCCATCAGTGAAAGAGGGGCTACCGGGGAGCTGTTTTTT. Its protein product is CAISERGATGELFF.

The chain carries TRBV11-3 and TRBJ2-7, with TRBD2 matching 7 bases. V was clipped by 5 bases and J by 3 bases; unmatched bases: 13. Germline CDR1 is SGHNT and CDR2 is YENEEA. The CDR3 covers 16 residues. The CDR3 spells CASSPGSGAGVYEQYF. The CDR3 coding sequence is TGTGCCAGCAGCCCCGGAAGTGGGGCGGGAGTCTACGAGCAGTACTTC.

The V and J genes are TRBV7-2 and TRBJ1-1; 12 bases map to TRBD1. V lost 4 bases and J lost 11; bases outside the gene matches: 8. The CDR3 is made up of 14 amino acids. The germline V gene has CDR1 SGHTA and CDR2 FQGNSA. CDR3 loop: CASSSSPGQGAAFF. DNA of the CDR3: TGTGCCAGCAGCTCCTCCCCGGGACAGGGGGCGGCTTTCTTT.

The V gene is TRBV10-2, the J gene TRBJ1-1; D perhaps matches TRBD1 (5 bases). This CDR3 region has 14 residues. CDR1 and CDR2 (germline): WSHSY, SAAADI. V was pared by 2 bases and J by 11 bases, with 18 bases between. In DNA, the CDR3 is TGCGCCAGCAGTGAGATGCCCCGGGGCCCTCGGGCTTTCTTT. Protein sequence: CASSEMPRGPRAFF.

V gene TRBV5-6 combines with J gene TRBJ2-5; perhaps TRBD1 as D (5 bases). V lost 3 bases and J lost 1, with 7 bases in between. The length of the CDR3 is 13 residues. Germline V gene lookup returns CDR1 SGHDT and CDR2 YYEEEE. The CDR3 loop reads CASSSQGQETQYF. CDR3 nucleotide sequence: TGTGCCAGCAGCTCCCAGGGCCAAGAGACCCAGTACTTC.

Only one count was recorded for this clone. This chain connects TRBV6-5 to TRBJ2-2; 11 bases fit TRBD2. Germline V lookup: CDR1 MNHEY, CDR2 SVGAGI. This CDR3 comprises 15 residues. The ends lost 6 bases at V and 5 bases at J; junction bases unmatched: 5. The CDR3 here is CASSLTSGVTGELFF. CDR3 bases: TGTGCCAGCAGCCTGACTAGCGGGGTAACCGGGGAGCTGTTTTTT.

V gene TRBV7-2 combines with J gene TRBJ1-1, with a tentative D call TRBD1 (5 bases). Between the trimmed V and J ends, which lost 7 bases and 1 base, there was a span of 10 bases. The CDR3 loop spans 13 amino acids. Germline V CDR1 and CDR2: SGHTA, FQGNSA. The CDR3 protein is CASTKQANTEAFF. In nucleotides, the CDR3 is TGTGCCAGCACCAAACAGGCGAACACTGAAGCTTTCTTT.

The chain carries TRBV11-2 and TRBJ1-4, with TRBD1 identical over 8 bases. CDR1 is SGHAT, CDR2 FQNNGV, per germline. V lost 4 bases, J lost 6 bases, and 10 bases stayed unmatched. This CDR3 region has 16 residues. The CDR3 loop reads CASSSRKQGEDEKLFF. DNA of the CDR3: TGTGCCAGCAGCTCCCGAAAACAGGGGGAGGATGAAAAACTGTTTTTT.

The chain recombines TRBV27 with TRBJ2-3; 9 bases map to TRBD2. The V and J ends lost 4 bases and 6 bases, in that order; junction bases with no gene match: 8. Per the germline V gene, CDR1 is MNHEY and CDR2 is SMNVEV (reference sequence). The CDR3 is 15 amino acids. The CDR3 DNA is TGTGCCAGCAGTTATGGAAACAGCGGGGGGGATACGCAGTATTTT. Protein sequence: CASSYGNSGGDTQYF.

The chain uses TRBV5-1 and TRBJ1-5; D is unresolved. This CDR3 is built from 14 residues. CDR1 SGHRS and CDR2 YFSETQ come from the germline V gene. With 4 bases removed from V and 0 bases from J, the gap between germline ends came to 8 bases. The DNA for the CDR3 is TGCGCCAGCAGCGCTGACCCTAGCAATCAGCCCCAGCATTTT. Translation: CASSADPSNQPQHF. The whole variable domain, filled in from reference TRBV5-1 and TRBJ1-5, reads KAGVTQTPRYLIKTRGQQVTLSCSPISGHRSVSWYQQTPGQGLQFLFEYFSETQRNKGNFPGRFSGRQFSNSRSEMNVSTLELGDSALYLCASSADPSNQPQHFGDGTRLSIL.

The V call is TRBV5-1, the J call TRBJ2-2, with D possibly matching TRBD1 (5 bases). V dropped 0 bases and J dropped 5 bases, with 8 bases sitting between them. This CDR3 contains 14 residues. Per germline, CDR1 SGHRS and CDR2 YFSETQ. Written as DNA, the CDR3 is TGCGCCAGCAGCTTGGGACAGTTTACCGGGGAGCTGTTTTTT. As protein: CASSLGQFTGELFF.

The V call is TRBV6-5, the J call TRBJ2-1; D is tentatively TRBD1 or TRBD2 (5 bases each). Trimming took 2 bases from V and 5 from J, leaving 10 bases between them. This CDR3 has 14 residues. Per the germline V gene, CDR1 is MNHEY and CDR2 is SVGAGI. CDR3 sequence reads: CASSYGGIDNEQFF. The CDR3, as DNA: TGTGCCAGCAGTTACGGGGGAATCGACAATGAGCAGTTCTTC.

The V gene is TRBV4-3, the J gene TRBJ1-3, with TRBD1 matching 9 bases. This CDR3 is built from 16 residues. With 3 bases clipped from V and 1 base from J, the junction kept 4 bases outside the gene matches. The V gene's germline CDR1 is LGHNA and CDR2 YSLEER. CDR3 coding DNA: TGCGCCAGCAGCCATCACGGGACAGGGTCTGGAAACACCATATATTTT. This gives the protein CASSHHGTGSGNTIYF.

As for this clone: Different DNA sequences within this sample yield the same CDR3. CDR3 in DNA: TGTGCCAGCAGCTTATGGCGAAGATTTCATAATTCCGGGGGAGCCACAGATACGCAGTATTTT. Its translation: CASSLWRRFHNSGGATDTQYF. This chain links TRBV7-6 with TRBJ2-3; a weak D match, TRBD2 (6 bases). The CDR3 has 21 amino acids. From germline, CDR1 is SGHVS and CDR2 FNYEAQ. With 2 bases removed from V and 2 bases from J, the gap between germline ends came to 29 bases.

The gene calls are TRBV19 and TRBJ2-4, with no clear D. The CDR3 loop spans 14 amino acids. Trimming left V 3 bases short and J 0 bases short, with 6 bases between. Germline V gene data show CDR1 as LNHDA and CDR2 as SQIVND (reference sequence). CDR3 nucleotide sequence: TGTGCCAGTAGTATCAGAGGAGCCAAAAACATTCAGTACTTC. Translation gives CASSIRGAKNIQYF.

This clone occurred once. V is TRBV6-5 and J is TRBJ1-2; TRBD1 matches at 8 bases. The germline V gene encodes CDR1 MNHEY and CDR2 SVGAGI. J was trimmed by 4 bases and V by 2 bases; bases with no gene match: 6. The CDR3 extends over 15 amino acids. CDR3 coding DNA: TGTGCCAGCAGTTACCCACAGGGGGATGCCTATGGCTACACCTTC. This encodes CASSYPQGDAYGYTF.

The gene calls are TRBV29-1 and TRBJ2-7; 9 bases agree with TRBD1. The CDR3 covers 13 residues. The J segment lost 6 bases and the V segment lost 5 bases, leaving 8 bases of the junction unmatched. Germline CDR1 and CDR2: SQVTM and ANQGSEA. CDR3 residues: CSVPGTGSSEQYF. Here the CDR3 DNA reads TGCAGCGTTCCCGGGACAGGGTCTTCCGAGCAGTACTTC.

The gene calls are TRBV7-9 and TRBJ1-1, with D perhaps matching TRBD1 (6 bases). Per the germline V gene, CDR1 is SEHNR and CDR2 is FQNEAQ (reference sequence). The CDR3 totals 19 residues. The V gene lost 5 bases and the J gene lost 1 base, with 26 bases spanning the gap. The CDR3 here is CASSRRDIGGRRGNTEAFF. In DNA form, the CDR3 reads TGTGCCAGCAGCCGCCGGGACATAGGGGGACGGAGGGGGAACACTGAAGCTTTCTTT.

The chain has TRBV5-1 and TRBJ2-1, with 13 bases matching TRBD2. J lost 3 bases, V lost 0 bases, and 3 bases had no gene match. The CDR3 consists of 17 residues. Germline-derived CDR1 and CDR2 are SGHRS and YFSETQ. CDR3: CASSLGTSGGSYNEQFF. CDR3 in DNA: TGCGCCAGCAGCTTGGGGACTAGCGGGGGAAGCTACAATGAGCAGTTCTTC.

This chain joins TRBV7-9 and TRBJ2-1; D call uncertain. Germline loops: CDR1 SEHNR, CDR2 FQNEAQ (reference sequence). The CDR3 runs to 14 residues. The germline V and J ends were trimmed by 5 bases and 5 bases, with 13 bases remaining between them. CDR3 sequence (DNA): TGTGCCAGCAGCCTTGGTTATCGCAACAATGAGCAGTTCTTC. Its protein product is CASSLGYRNNEQFF. The full variable domain, its missing parts supplied by reference TRBV7-9 and TRBJ2-1, is DTGVSQNPRHKITKRGQNVTFRCDPISEHNRLYWYRQTLGQGPEFLTYFQNEAQLEKSRLLSDRFSAERPKGSFSTLEIQRTEQGDSAMYLCASSLGYRNNEQFFGPGTRLTVL.

This chain connects TRBV19 to TRBJ2-1, with D tentatively TRBD1 (7 bases). The CDR3 is made up of 16 amino acids. Germline V gene sequence: CDR1 LNHDA, CDR2 SQIVND (reference sequence). Deletions cut 5 bases from V and 7 bases from J, with 21 bases between. The CDR3 DNA sequence: TGTGCCAGTAGTTTGGGAGGACAGGTTTGGTTAAATGAGCAGTTCTTC. This translates into CASSLGGQVWLNEQFF.

This clone was seen many times. This chain joins TRBV7-9 and TRBJ1-1; D is unresolved. Germline values: CDR1 SEHNR, CDR2 FQNEAQ (reference sequence). There are 11 residues in the CDR3. Trimming shortened V by 11 bases and J by 1 base, and 8 bases separated the two germline ends. The CDR3 sequence: CAGSWNTEAFF. In DNA, the CDR3 is TGTGCCGGGTCGTGGAACACTGAAGCTTTCTTT.

The V gene is TRBV7-2, the J gene TRBJ1-2, with D possibly TRBD1 on 6 matching bases. The CDR3 runs to 13 residues. Trimming cost V 3 bases and J 6 bases, with 11 bases left between them. Germline values: CDR1 SGHTA, CDR2 FQGNSA. CDR3 amino acids: CASSFGRGDGYTF. CDR3 DNA sequence: TGTGCCAGCAGCTTCGGCAGGGGAGATGGCTACACCTTC.

The count of this clone is one. The chain links TRBV5-1 to TRBJ2-1; D possibly corresponds to TRBD1 (5 bases). Germline lookup yields CDR1 SGHRS and CDR2 YFSETQ. The CDR3 runs 13 residues. V was trimmed by 0 bases and J by 7 bases, leaving 8 bases between them. CDR3 residues: CASSLEGLNEQFF. The CDR3 coding sequence is TGCGCCAGCAGCTTGGAGGGGTTGAATGAGCAGTTCTTC.

The CDR3 reads CASRETPGQGEKLFF. The DNA of the CDR3 is TGTGCCAGCAGGGAAACCCCGGGACAGGGGGAAAAACTGTTTTTT. V usage is TRBV9 and J usage is TRBJ1-4; 10 bases line up with TRBD1. V was clipped by 5 bases and J by 8 bases; unmatched bases: 9. CDR1 is SGDLS, CDR2 YYNGEE, per germline. The CDR3 is 15 residues long.